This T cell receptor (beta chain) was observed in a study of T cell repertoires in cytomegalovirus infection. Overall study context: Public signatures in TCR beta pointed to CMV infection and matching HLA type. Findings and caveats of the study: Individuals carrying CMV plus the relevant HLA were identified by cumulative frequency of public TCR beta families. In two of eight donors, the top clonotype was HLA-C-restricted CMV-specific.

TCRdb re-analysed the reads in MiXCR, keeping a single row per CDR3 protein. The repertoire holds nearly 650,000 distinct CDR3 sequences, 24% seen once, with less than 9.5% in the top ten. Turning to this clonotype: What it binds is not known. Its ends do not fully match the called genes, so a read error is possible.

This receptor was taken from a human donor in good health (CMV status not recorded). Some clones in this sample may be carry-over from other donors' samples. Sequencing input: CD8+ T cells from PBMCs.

The CDR3 DNA is TGTGCCAACAGCATTTTCAGGAACACTGAAGCTTTCTTT. This encodes CANSIFRNTEAFF. The chain combines TRBV14 with TRBJ1-1, with unresolved D. This CDR3 spans 13 amino acids. The germline CDR1 and CDR2 sequences are SGHDN and FVKESK.